This passage covers 14 T cell receptor beta chains from one sample sequenced in a study of blood T cell repertoires in COVID-19. Data came from immunoSEQ multiplex PCR; TCRdb stores just in-frame clones and leaves some out. Of roughly 230,000 clones listed, approximately 84% are singletons. The sequencing sample was made of PBMCs or T cells enriched from blood (not recorded which). The receptors here all came from a woman aged 45-60 years who had been exposed to COVID-19.

This chain joins TRBV2 and TRBJ2-3; 10 positions agree with TRBD2. Trimming took 5 bases from V and 4 from J; bases not matched to a gene: 9. The CDR3 consists of 16 residues. CDR1 is SNHLY, CDR2 FYNNEI, per germline. CDR3 DNA sequence: TGTGCCAGCAGTACACAGCGGGGGGGCCCCGCAGATACGCAGTATTTT. This sequence encodes CASSTQRGGPADTQYF. Based on the CDR3 plus reference TRBV2 and TRBJ2-3, the full variable domain is EPEVTQTPSHQVTQMGQEVILRCVPISNHLYFYWYRQILGQKVEFLVSFYNNEISEKSEIFDDQFSVERPDGSNFTLKIRSTKLEDSAMYFCASSTQRGGPADTQYFGPGTRLTVL.

The rearrangement uses TRBV15 and TRBJ2-1, with D possibly matching TRBD2 (7 bases). The CDR3 is 16 amino acids. The germline gives CDR1 LNHNV, CDR2 YYDKDF (reference sequence). The germline V and J ends were trimmed by 6 bases and 10 bases, with 25 bases remaining between them. The CDR3 loop reads CATRGNRGAQSNEQFF. The CDR3 DNA reads TGTGCCACCAGGGGCAATCGGGGGGCGCAATCCAACGAGCAGTTCTTC.

This clone occurred a few times. This chain connects TRBV12-3 or TRBV12-4 to TRBJ1-5; maybe TRBD1 (6 bases). Trimming left V 7 bases short and J 4 bases short, with 8 bases between. The CDR3 runs 12 residues. The CDR3 loop is CASTTGNQPQHF. The CDR3 DNA reads as TGTGCCAGCACGACAGGTAATCAGCCCCAGCATTTT.

V is TRBV25-1 and J is TRBJ2-6; D not certain. Germline V CDR1 and CDR2: MGHDK, SYGVNS. This CDR3 has 15 amino acids. V lost 4 bases, J lost 4 bases, and 11 bases lay in between. The CDR3: CASSAQTPGANVLTF. CDR3 DNA sequence: TGTGCCAGCAGTGCCCAGACTCCGGGGGCCAACGTCCTGACTTTC.

The rearrangement joins TRBV19 to TRBJ2-3; the match to TRBD1 covers 9 bases. Looked up from germline, CDR1 is LNHDA and CDR2 is SQIVND (reference sequence). The V segment lost 10 bases and the J segment 8 bases; nucleotides outside the gene matches: 10. The CDR3 contains 13 residues. CDR3 in DNA: TGTGCCACCGGGGACGACAGGGGGGGTACGCAGTATTTT. It encodes CATGDDRGGTQYF.

The gene calls are TRBV12-3 or TRBV12-4 and TRBJ1-2; TRBD1 aligns across 7 bases. The V gene end was trimmed by 6 bases and the J gene end by 6 bases; junction bases not matched to a gene: 4. There are 12 residues in the CDR3. The DNA for the CDR3 is TGTGCCAGCAGAGGGACAGCCCATGGCTACACCTTC. It translates to CASRGTAHGYTF.

The chain couples TRBV5-4 to TRBJ2-5; D perhaps matches TRBD1 (6 bases). The CDR3 has 15 residues. Germline CDR1 reads SGHNT; CDR2 reads YYREEE (reference sequence). The V and J ends lost 4 bases and 2 bases respectively, with 15 bases between them. CDR3 protein: CASSLIDTGQETQYF. The CDR3 region has the DNA TGTGCCAGCAGCCTCATAGATACAGGGCAAGAGACCCAGTACTTC.

Remarks on this clone: Other DNA sequences within the sample encode an identical CDR3. The rearrangement links TRBV9 to TRBJ2-6; possible D gene TRBD2, 5 bases. The CDR3 runs 16 residues. Trimming removed 3 bases at V and 0 bases at J, with 10 bases between. Germline CDR1 SGDLS, CDR2 YYNGEE. The CDR3 DNA follows: TGTGCCAGCAGCGCGACGGGGAGCTCTGGGGCCAACGTCCTGACTTTC. Protein sequence: CASSATGSSGANVLTF.

V usage is TRBV30 and J usage is TRBJ2-3; TRBD1 matches 9 bases. J gave up 2 bases and V 0 bases, and 3 bases lay outside the gene matches. CDR3 length equals 15 residues. In germline, CDR1 is GTSNPN, CDR2 SVGIG (reference sequence). The CDR3 DNA reads as TGTGCCTGGAGTGTGGGGGACAGGGCCACAGATACGCAGTATTTT. Encoded protein: CAWSVGDRATDTQYF.

The chain joins TRBV4-3 to TRBJ2-5; D possibly corresponds to TRBD2 (7 bases). Germline CDR1 LGHNA, CDR2 YSLEER. The CDR3 length is 15 residues. V lost 4 bases and J lost 5, with 17 bases in between. The CDR3 coding sequence is TGCGCCAGCAGCCTTCAAGGGGGGGGGCAGGAGACCCAGTACTTC. This codes for CASSLQGGGQETQYF.

The rearrangement uses TRBV6-2 or TRBV6-3 and TRBJ1-2; D is ambiguous. The CDR3 is 15 residues long. The V end lost 6 bases, the J end lost 1 base, and 15 bases lay between the germline ends. Germline-derived CDR1 and CDR2 are MNHEY and SVGEGT. Here the CDR3 reads CASSPGKINNYGYTF. DNA for the CDR3: TGTGCCAGCAGCCCCGGGAAGATAAATAACTATGGCTACACCTTC.

On this clone: The sample has other DNA sequences that encode this CDR3 too. The chain is built from TRBV9 and TRBJ1-3; D not certain. The germline V and J ends were trimmed by 0 bases and 0 bases, with 7 bases remaining between them. CDR3 length: 15 residues. Germline V gene lookup returns CDR1 SGDLS and CDR2 YYNGEE. The CDR3 reads CASSVEGSSGNTIYF. CDR3 DNA sequence: TGTGCCAGCAGCGTAGAAGGGAGCTCTGGAAACACCATATATTTT.

This chain links TRBV7-2 with TRBJ1-2; a weak D match, TRBD1 (5 bases). The CDR3 has 16 amino acids. Germline lookup yields CDR1 SGHTA and CDR2 FQGNSA. V dropped 1 base and J dropped 5 bases, with 17 bases sitting between them. This chain's CDR3 is CASSLVTGDHKYGYTF. As DNA, the CDR3 is TGTGCCAGCAGCTTAGTAACGGGGGATCATAAATATGGCTACACCTTC. Filled out from reference TRBV7-2 and TRBJ1-2, the complete variable domain reads GAGVSQSPSNKVTEKGKDVELRCDPISGHTALYWYRQSLGQGLEFLIYFQGNSAPDKSGLPSDRFSAERTGGSVSTLTIQRTQQEDSAVYLCASSLVTGDHKYGYTFGSGTRLTVV.

The V and J genes are TRBV5-6 and TRBJ1-3; TRBD1 agrees at 8 bases. CDR3 length equals 15 residues. Germline V lookup: CDR1 SGHDT, CDR2 YYEEEE. The junction had 3 bases not matched to a gene; V was cut back by 4 bases and J by 0 bases. This chain's CDR3 is CASSTGGHSGNTIYF. Here the CDR3 DNA reads TGTGCCAGCAGCACAGGGGGACACTCTGGAAACACCATATATTTT.